A single TCR beta chain is shown here with its context. The antigen is unknown. Germline CDR1 is KGHSH and CDR2 is LQKENI. CDR3 size: 14 residues. This specimen belongs to a study of T cells expressing NK-cell markers. Study results and caveats: Each of roughly six donors carried dominant NKG2C+ clonotypes accounting for about 1.0-7.0% of CD8+ T cells.

Reprocessing the 5' RACE reads, TCRdb reports a single entry for every CDR3 protein and omits DNA. This sample's table has under 500,000 distinct CDR3 sequences. The chain recombines TRBV18 with TRBJ2-3. What was sequenced was blood T cells: a sorted CD56 or NKG2C T cell subset, CD4+ or CD8+ T cells, or bulk PBMC T cells (not recorded which). This receptor was taken from a woman aged 18 to 69 in good health. The CDR3 loop is CASSPLQSTDTQYF.